Listed here are 9 T cell receptor beta chains from one sample, sequenced in a study of blood T cells in healthy people across ages. Through a sample-barcoded 5' primer and a J-beta primer mix, a second PCR was run for roughly 6 to 12 cycles. TCRdb re-analysed the 5' RACE reads in MiXCR, keeping a single row per CDR3 protein. The sample yields around 1.5 million distinct CDR3 sequences, roughly 32% seen once. Sequencing used blood. The receptor source for this set is a woman aged 25 to 45 in good health.

This clonotype was observed many times. This chain links TRBV29-1 with TRBJ2-6; D may be TRBD1 or TRBD2 (5 bases each). Trimming stripped 3 bases from V and 0 bases from J, with 18 bases between. The CDR3 loop spans 18 amino acids. The germline V gene has CDR1 SQVTM and CDR2 ANQGSEA. This chain's CDR3 is CSVEVYGGGSSGANVLTF. The CDR3 region has the DNA TGCAGCGTTGAGGTCTATGGTGGGGGTTCCTCTGGGGCCAACGTCCTGACTTTC.

The chain employs TRBV7-9 and TRBJ2-7; 7 bases are a match to TRBD2. The length of the CDR3 is 16 residues. Germline V gene data show CDR1 as SEHNR and CDR2 as FQNEAQ (reference sequence). After removal of 4 bases from V and 2 bases from J, the junction contained 11 bases not matched to a gene. For the CDR3, the DNA is TGTGCCAGCAGCTCGTGGACTAGATCCGCAACCTACGAGCAGTACTTC. It is translated as CASSSWTRSATYEQYF.

A few counts support this clonotype. The V call is TRBV20-1, the J call TRBJ1-2; 7 bases fit TRBD1. V was clipped by 7 bases and J by 4 bases; unmatched bases: 6. Germline CDR1 and CDR2: DFQATT and SNEGSKA (reference sequence). The CDR3 length is 12 residues. The CDR3 DNA is TGCAGTGGAACGGGACAGTCCTATGGCTACACCTTC. Its protein is CSGTGQSYGYTF.

This clonotype was counted many times. J is TRBJ2-1 and V is TRBV7-9, with D uncertain. CDR1 SEHNR and CDR2 FQNEAQ come from the germline V gene (reference sequence). Trimming removed 0 bases at V and 4 bases at J, with 4 bases between. The CDR3 runs to 13 residues. The CDR3 is CASSLAPYNEQFF. As DNA, the CDR3 is TGTGCCAGCAGCTTAGCGCCGTACAATGAGCAGTTCTTC. Full variable domain (missing parts from reference TRBV7-9 and TRBJ2-1): DTGVSQNPRHKITKRGQNVTFRCDPISEHNRLYWYRQTLGQGPEFLTYFQNEAQLEKSRLLSDRFSAERPKGSFSTLEIQRTEQGDSAMYLCASSLAPYNEQFFGPGTRLTVL.

This clonotype was recorded at least ten times. The rearrangement joins TRBV12-3 or TRBV12-4 to TRBJ2-7; no firm D call. The V gene lost 6 bases and the J gene lost 0 bases, with 6 bases spanning the gap. This CDR3 spans 12 amino acids. CDR3 protein: CASRMNSYEQYF. In DNA, the CDR3 is TGTGCCAGCAGAATGAACTCCTACGAGCAGTACTTC.

In this sample, this clonotype turned up a few times. The chain links TRBV6-2 or TRBV6-3 to TRBJ2-5; possibly TRBD2 for D (6 bases). Trimming cost V 8 bases and J 7 bases, with 26 bases left between them. The CDR3 sequence is 16 residues long. Germline CDR1 MNHEY, CDR2 SVGEGT. The CDR3 protein is CASAYSGLPPEGTQYF. The CDR3 nucleotides are TGTGCCAGCGCCTATTCGGGACTTCCGCCTGAGGGGACCCAGTACTTC.

This clonotype was detected ten times or more. This chain links TRBV20-1 with TRBJ1-2; unclear D gene. Germline V gene lookup returns CDR1 DFQATT and CDR2 SNEGSKA (reference sequence). Trimming took off 2 bases at V and 4 bases at J, with 20 bases between the two ends. The CDR3 contains 16 residues. The CDR3 reads CSARPIIEGFGYGYTF. The CDR3 DNA reads TGCAGTGCTAGACCTATTATTGAGGGTTTTGGCTATGGCTACACCTTC.

This clonotype showed up just a few times. The chain is built from TRBV28 and TRBJ2-7; D may match TRBD1 or TRBD2 (5 bases each). The germline gives CDR1 MDHEN, CDR2 SYDVKM. The CDR3 runs to 15 residues. V was cut by 5 bases and J by 0 bases, with 14 bases left in between. The CDR3 DNA reads as TGTGCCAGCAGTCCGGGGCCAAAGAGCTCCTACGAGCAGTACTTC. Its protein product is CASSPGPKSSYEQYF.

This clonotype was observed many times. The genes are TRBV5-1 and TRBJ2-5, with 7 positions matching TRBD1. CDR1 is SGHRS, CDR2 YFSETQ, per germline. This CDR3 is 13 amino acids long. The V segment lost 3 bases and the J segment 4 bases; nucleotides outside the gene matches: 3. CDR3 nucleotides: TGCGCCAGCAGCTCTGACAGGGTAGAGACCCAGTACTTC. Amino acids: CASSSDRVETQYF.